The clone carrying this T cell receptor beta chain has a single count. Antigen: not known. These data come from a study of cytomegalovirus exposure and HLA in healthy donors. Study-wide findings and caveats: According to a later analysis, most TCR beta chains associated with CMV appeared HLA-restricted. Previously analyzed data showed that most TCR beta V segments were productive at a frequency of about 87% or about 30%.

The length of the CDR3 is 13 residues. Germline CDR1 SGHVS, CDR2 FQNEAQ. The V gene lost 1 base and the J gene lost 5 bases, with 8 bases spanning the gap. It was with 60 Vbeta and 13 Jbeta primers that the PCR ran. The authors' processing: In a later analysis, the count reached some 75 million unique TCR beta chains, with roughly 12 million shared. The method was immunoSEQ multiplex PCR; TCRdb's version includes in-frame clones alone and lacks a portion of them. V and J calls and clone size follow that table, whereas D and trimming were derived from the DNA. The sample carries 55,000 to 75,000 clones, around 87% recorded once.

The sequenced material came from PBMCs. This receptor was obtained from a man aged 18 to 30 in good health and CMV-seronegative. The chain combines TRBV7-8 with TRBJ2-5; D not resolved. The CDR3 nucleotides read TGTGCCAGCAGCTTAGACCCCGGGGAGACCCAGTACTTC. Its translation is CASSLDPGETQYF.